The entry below describes one T cell receptor beta chain. The antigen is undetermined. This sample stems from a study of response to subunit inactivated influenza vaccine. The CDR3 runs to 13 residues. V was pared by 8 bases and J by 4 bases, with 2 bases of the junction left unmatched. Germline V lookup: CDR1 SEHNR, CDR2 FQNEAQ (reference sequence). From the RT-PCR reads, TCRdb called clonotypes with MiXCR, one entry per CDR3 protein. The table records roughly 570,000 distinct CDR3 sequences, approximately 12% of them present only once. General study results and limits: That few new T cells are recruited by each seasonal influenza vaccination was the authors' suggestion.

The sequencing here drew on PBMCs from blood, taken 40 to 50 days after vaccination. The chain couples TRBV7-9 to TRBJ1-1; the match to TRBD1 covers 12 bases. This clonotype was obtained from a man aged 45-65 years who received an inactivated influenza vaccine. For the CDR3, the DNA is TGTGCCAGCTCGGGACAGGGGGCCACTGAAGCTTTCTTT. This sequence encodes CASSGQGATEAFF.